Sequencing of this TCR beta chain was carried out in a study of blood T cells in healthy people across ages. Looked up from germline, CDR1 is MNHEY and CDR2 is SMNVEV (reference sequence). CDR3 length equals 16 residues. The V gene end was trimmed by 3 bases and the J gene end by 6 bases; junction bases not matched to a gene: 10. A J-beta primer mix and a sample-barcoded 5' primer were used in a second PCR of about 7 to 12 cycles. A single record per CDR3 protein comes from TCRdb applying MiXCR to the 5' RACE reads. The repertoire holds roughly 800,000 distinct CDR3 sequences, with roughly 60% as singletons.

The TCR was taken from a man aged 30-40 years in good health. This sequence joins TRBV27 and TRBJ2-3; 9 bases map to TRBD2. What was sequenced was blood. As DNA, the CDR3 is TGTGCCAGCAGTTTCGGCGCTAGCGGGGTTTGGGATACGCAGTATTTT. This translates into CASSFGASGVWDTQYF.